Included here is one T cell receptor (beta chain) sequence, with context. Antigen: not known. The CDR3 spans 15 residues. Germline lookup yields CDR1 SGDLS and CDR2 YYNGEE. Deletions cut 2 bases from V and 3 bases from J, with 15 bases between. The library targeted TCRbeta and was prepared with unique molecular identifiers. TCRdb analysed the PCR reads with MiXCR anew, one entry per CDR3 protein. Found here are hundreds of thousands of distinct CDR3 sequences, 16% of them singletons; the top ten hold about 41%. The sample is drawn from a study of T-cell reconstitution after alpha-beta-depleted transplantation in children. Study-wide results and limits: At day 60, the high TCRbeta diversity found in some patients originated from recipient T cells and thymic progenitors that had survived. The study reportedly traced alpha-beta T cells about two months after transplant to several hundred expanded graft clones. T-cell numbers and diversity one year post-transplant derived largely from freshly generated T cells.

The sample consisted of PBMCs, mostly from graft donor cells, taken 360 days after TCRalphabeta/CD19-depleted stem cell transplant. This TCR was recovered from a male patient between 2 and 10 years old who had a stem cell transplant for acute lymphoblastic leukemia, so the T cells may come from the graft donor. The chain joins TRBV9 to TRBJ2-7, with D unclear. CDR3 residues: CASSVGDYLDYEQYF. The DNA for the CDR3 is TGTGCCAGCAGCGTCGGAGATTACCTTGACTACGAGCAGTACTTC.